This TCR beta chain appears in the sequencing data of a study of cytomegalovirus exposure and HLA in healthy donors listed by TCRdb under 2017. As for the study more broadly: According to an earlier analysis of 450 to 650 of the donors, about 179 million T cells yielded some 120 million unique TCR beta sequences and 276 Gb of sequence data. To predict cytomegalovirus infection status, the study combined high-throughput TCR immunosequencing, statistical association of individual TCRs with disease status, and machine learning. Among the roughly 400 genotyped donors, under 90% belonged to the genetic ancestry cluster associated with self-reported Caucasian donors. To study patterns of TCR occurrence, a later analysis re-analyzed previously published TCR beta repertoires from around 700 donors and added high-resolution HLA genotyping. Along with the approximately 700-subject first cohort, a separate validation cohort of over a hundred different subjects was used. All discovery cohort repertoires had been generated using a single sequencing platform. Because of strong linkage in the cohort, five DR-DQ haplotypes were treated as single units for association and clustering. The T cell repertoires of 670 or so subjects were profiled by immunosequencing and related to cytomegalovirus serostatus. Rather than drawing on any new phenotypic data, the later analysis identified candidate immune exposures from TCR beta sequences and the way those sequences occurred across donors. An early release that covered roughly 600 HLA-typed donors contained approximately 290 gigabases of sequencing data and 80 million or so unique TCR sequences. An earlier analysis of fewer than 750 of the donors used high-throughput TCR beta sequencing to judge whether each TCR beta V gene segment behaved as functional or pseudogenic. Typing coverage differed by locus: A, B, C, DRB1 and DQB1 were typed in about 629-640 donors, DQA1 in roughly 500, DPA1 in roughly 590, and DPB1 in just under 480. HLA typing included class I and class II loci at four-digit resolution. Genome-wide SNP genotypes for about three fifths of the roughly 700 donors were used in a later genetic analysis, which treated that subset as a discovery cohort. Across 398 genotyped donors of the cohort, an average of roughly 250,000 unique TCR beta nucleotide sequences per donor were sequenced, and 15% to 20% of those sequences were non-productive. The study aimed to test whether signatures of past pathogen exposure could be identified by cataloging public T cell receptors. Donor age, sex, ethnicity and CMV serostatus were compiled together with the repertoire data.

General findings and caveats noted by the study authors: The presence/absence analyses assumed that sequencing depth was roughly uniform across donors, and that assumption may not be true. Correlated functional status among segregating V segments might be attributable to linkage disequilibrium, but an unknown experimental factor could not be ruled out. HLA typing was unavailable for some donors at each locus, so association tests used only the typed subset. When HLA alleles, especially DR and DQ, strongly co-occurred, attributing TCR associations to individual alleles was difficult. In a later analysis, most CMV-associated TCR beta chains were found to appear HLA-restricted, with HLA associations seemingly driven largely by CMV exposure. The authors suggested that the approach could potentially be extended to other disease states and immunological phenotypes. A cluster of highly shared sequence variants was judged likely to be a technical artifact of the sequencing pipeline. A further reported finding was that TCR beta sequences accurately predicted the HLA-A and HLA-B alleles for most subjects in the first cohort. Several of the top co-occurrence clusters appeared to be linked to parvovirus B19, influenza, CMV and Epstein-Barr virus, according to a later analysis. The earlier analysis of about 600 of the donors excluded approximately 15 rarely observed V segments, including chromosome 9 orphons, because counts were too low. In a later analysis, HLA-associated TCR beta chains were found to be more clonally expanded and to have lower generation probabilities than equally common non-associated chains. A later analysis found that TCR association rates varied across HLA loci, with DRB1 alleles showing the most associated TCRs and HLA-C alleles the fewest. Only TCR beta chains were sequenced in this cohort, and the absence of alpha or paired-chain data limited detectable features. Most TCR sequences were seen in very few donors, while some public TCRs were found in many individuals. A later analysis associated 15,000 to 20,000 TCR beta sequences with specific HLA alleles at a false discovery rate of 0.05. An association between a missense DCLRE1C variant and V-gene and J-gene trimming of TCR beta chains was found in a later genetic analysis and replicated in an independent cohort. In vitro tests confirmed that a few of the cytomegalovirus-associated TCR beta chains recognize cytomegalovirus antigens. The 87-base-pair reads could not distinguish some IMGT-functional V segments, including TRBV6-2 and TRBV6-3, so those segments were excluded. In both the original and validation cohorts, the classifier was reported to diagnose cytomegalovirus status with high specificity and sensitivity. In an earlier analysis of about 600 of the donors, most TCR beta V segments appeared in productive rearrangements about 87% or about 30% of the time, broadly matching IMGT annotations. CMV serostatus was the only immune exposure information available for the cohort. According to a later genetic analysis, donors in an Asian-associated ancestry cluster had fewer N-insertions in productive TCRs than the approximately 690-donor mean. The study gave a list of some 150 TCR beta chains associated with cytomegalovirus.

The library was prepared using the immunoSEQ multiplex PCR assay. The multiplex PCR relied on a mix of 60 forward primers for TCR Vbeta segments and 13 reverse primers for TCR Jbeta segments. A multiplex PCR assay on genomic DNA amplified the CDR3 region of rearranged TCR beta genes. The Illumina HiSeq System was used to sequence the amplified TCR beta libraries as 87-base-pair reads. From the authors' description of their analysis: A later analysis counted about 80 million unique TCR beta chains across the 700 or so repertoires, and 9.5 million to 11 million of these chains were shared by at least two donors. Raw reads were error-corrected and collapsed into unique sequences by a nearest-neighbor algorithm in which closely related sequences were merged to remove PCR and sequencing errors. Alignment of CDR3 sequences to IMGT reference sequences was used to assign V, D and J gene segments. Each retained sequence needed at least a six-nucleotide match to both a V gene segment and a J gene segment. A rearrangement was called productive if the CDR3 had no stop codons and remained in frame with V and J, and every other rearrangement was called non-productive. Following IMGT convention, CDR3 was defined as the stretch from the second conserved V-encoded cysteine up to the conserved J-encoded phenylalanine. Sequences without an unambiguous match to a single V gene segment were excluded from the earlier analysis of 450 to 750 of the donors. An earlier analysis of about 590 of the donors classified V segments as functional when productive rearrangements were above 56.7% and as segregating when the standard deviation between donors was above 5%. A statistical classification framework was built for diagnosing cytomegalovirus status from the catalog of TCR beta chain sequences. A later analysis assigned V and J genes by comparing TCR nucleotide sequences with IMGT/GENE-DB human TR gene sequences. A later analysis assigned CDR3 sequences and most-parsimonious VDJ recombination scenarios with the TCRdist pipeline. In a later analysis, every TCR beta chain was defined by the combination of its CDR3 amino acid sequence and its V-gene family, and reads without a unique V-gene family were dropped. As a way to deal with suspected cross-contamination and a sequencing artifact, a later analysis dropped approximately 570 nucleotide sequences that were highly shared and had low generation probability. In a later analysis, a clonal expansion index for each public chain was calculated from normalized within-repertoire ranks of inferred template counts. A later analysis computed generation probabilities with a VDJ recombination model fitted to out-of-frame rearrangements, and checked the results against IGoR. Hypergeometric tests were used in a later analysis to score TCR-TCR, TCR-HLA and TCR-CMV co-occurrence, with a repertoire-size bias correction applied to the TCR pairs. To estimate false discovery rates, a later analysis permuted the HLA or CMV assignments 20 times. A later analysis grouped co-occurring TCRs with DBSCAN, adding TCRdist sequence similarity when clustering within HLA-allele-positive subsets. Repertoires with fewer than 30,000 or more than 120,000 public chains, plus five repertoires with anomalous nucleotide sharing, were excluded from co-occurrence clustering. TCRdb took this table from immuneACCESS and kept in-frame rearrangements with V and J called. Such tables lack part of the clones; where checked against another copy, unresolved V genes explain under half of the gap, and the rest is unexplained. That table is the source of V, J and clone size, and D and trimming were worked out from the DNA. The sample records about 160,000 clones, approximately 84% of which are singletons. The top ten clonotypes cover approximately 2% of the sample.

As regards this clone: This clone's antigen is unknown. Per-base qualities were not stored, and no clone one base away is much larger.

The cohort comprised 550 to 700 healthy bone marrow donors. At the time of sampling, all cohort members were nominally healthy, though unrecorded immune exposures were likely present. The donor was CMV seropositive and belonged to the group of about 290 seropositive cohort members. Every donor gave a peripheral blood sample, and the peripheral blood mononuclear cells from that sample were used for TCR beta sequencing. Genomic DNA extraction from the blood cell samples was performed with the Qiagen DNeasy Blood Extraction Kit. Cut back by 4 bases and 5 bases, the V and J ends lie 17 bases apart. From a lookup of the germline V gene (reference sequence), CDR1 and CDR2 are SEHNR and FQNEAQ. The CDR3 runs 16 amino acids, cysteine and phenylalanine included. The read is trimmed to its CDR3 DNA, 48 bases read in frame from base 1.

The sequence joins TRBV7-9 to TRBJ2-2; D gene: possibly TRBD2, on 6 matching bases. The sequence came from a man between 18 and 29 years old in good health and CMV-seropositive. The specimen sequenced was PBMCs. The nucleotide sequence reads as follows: TGTGCCAGCAGCTGGTCTGGAGGGGCGGGAACCGGGGAGCTGTTTTTT. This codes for CASSWSGGAGTGELFF. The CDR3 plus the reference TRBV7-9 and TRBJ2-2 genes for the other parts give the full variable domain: DTGVSQNPRHKITKRGQNVTFRCDPISEHNRLYWYRQTLGQGPEFLTYFQNEAQLEKSRLLSDRFSAERPKGSFSTLEIQRTEQGDSAMYLCASSWSGGAGTGELFFGEGSRLTVL.